This is a list of T cell receptor beta chains from one sample in a study of Ad26.COV2.S vaccination and SARS-CoV-2 variants. The assay was immunoSEQ multiplex PCR, and TCRdb's table has in-frame clones only and misses some. The sample lists about 330,000 clones, roughly 88% seen once, with about 5.4% in the top ten. The sample in question was peripheral blood, obtained in a trial of Ad26.COV2.S vaccine versus placebo. All receptors come from a person aged 18-65 years who received the Ad26.COV2.S COVID-19 vaccine or a placebo. CDR3s include the opening cysteine and the closing phenylalanine or tryptophan. The order of the fields is V gene, D gene, clone size, J gene, CDR3 protein, CDR3 DNA. D genes are given only for firm matches. A row's size may be missing; if present it is once, few, many or a size class.

V: TRBV6-5
D: -
size: -
J: TRBJ1-1
CDR3: CASLYRVAEAFF
DNA: TGTGCCAGCTTATACAGGGTAGCTGAAGCTTTCTTT

V: TRBV5-6
D: -
size: -
J: TRBJ1-3
CDR3: CASSLVRGNTIYF
DNA: TGTGCCAGCAGCTTGGTTAGAGGAAACACCATATATTTT

V: TRBV27
D: TRBD1
size: -
J: TRBJ1-3
CDR3: CASSPRDRVRNTIYF
DNA: TGTGCCAGCAGTCCCCGGGACAGGGTTAGAAACACCATATATTTT

V: TRBV28
D: TRBD1
size: -
J: TRBJ2-3
CDR3: CASRDPTAGTGADTQYF
DNA: TGTGCCAGCCGAGACCCTACGGCCGGGACAGGGGCAGATACGCAGTATTTT

V: TRBV29-1
D: TRBD2
size: -
J: TRBJ2-1
CDR3: CSVEGTSVSYNEQFF
DNA: TGCAGCGTTGAAGGGACTAGCGTCTCCTACAATGAGCAGTTCTTC

V: TRBV4-3
D: -
size: -
J: TRBJ1-4
CDR3: CASRRDLTTSTNEKLFF
DNA: TGCGCCAGCAGGAGAGACTTAACAACTTCAACTAATGAAAAACTGTTTTTT

V: TRBV11-2
D: -
size: -
J: TRBJ2-3
CDR3: CASSPSGTGITDTQYF
DNA: TGTGCCAGCAGCCCCAGCGGGACAGGCATCACAGATACGCAGTATTTT

V: TRBV28
D: -
size: -
J: TRBJ2-2
CDR3: CASSSSPAGELFF
DNA: TGTGCCAGCAGTTCCAGCCCCGCCGGGGAGCTGTTTTTT

V: TRBV29-1
D: -
size: -
J: TRBJ1-1
CDR3: CSVEDSELENTEAFF
DNA: TGCAGCGTTGAAGATTCCGAACTGGAGAACACTGAAGCTTTCTTT

V: TRBV28
D: -
size: -
J: TRBJ2-1
CDR3: CASSRSFNEQFF
DNA: TGTGCCAGCAGTCGCTCGTTCAATGAGCAGTTCTTC

V: TRBV6-2/TRBV6-3
D: -
size: -
J: TRBJ1-1
CDR3: CASSYRSTGINTEAFF
DNA: TGTGCCAGCAGTTACAGGTCTACAGGGATTAACACTGAAGCTTTCTTT

V: TRBV4-3
D: -
size: once
J: TRBJ1-1
CDR3: CASSQALTANSEAFF
DNA: TGCGCCAGCAGCCAAGCGCTAACAGCTAACTCTGAAGCTTTCTTT

V: TRBV4-1
D: -
size: -
J: TRBJ2-5
CDR3: CASSQGLLSWTQYF
DNA: TGCGCCAGCAGCCAAGGCCTCCTTAGTTGGACCCAGTACTTC

V: TRBV2
D: -
size: -
J: TRBJ1-1
CDR3: CASGQSMNTEAFF
DNA: TGTGCCAGTGGACAGTCGATGAACACTGAAGCTTTCTTT

V: TRBV10-3
D: -
size: -
J: TRBJ1-2
CDR3: CAIGDDYGYTF
DNA: TGTGCCATCGGGGATGACTATGGCTACACCTTC

V: TRBV12-3/TRBV12-4
D: -
size: -
J: TRBJ2-7
CDR3: CASSLTPLEQYF
DNA: TGTGCCAGCAGTTTAACACCTCTCGAGCAGTACTTC

V: TRBV11-2
D: -
size: -
J: TRBJ2-5
CDR3: CASSLTGADWETQYF
DNA: TGTGCCAGCAGCTTAACGGGGGCGGACTGGGAGACCCAGTACTTC

V: TRBV24-1
D: TRBD1
size: -
J: TRBJ2-1
CDR3: CATSSPAGTGYNEQFF
DNA: TGTGCCACCAGTTCTCCCGCCGGGACAGGGTACAATGAGCAGTTCTTC

V: TRBV6-5
D: -
size: -
J: TRBJ2-5
CDR3: CASSYSNSQYF
DNA: TGTGCCAGCAGTTACAGTAATTCCCAGTACTTC